This T cell receptor (beta chain) was recovered during a study of Graves' ophthalmopathy and Graves' hyperthyroidism. Whole-study results and caveats: Among expanded thyroid clonotypes above 0.001 frequency, most also occurred in blood.

This clonotype came up many times. Antigen specificity is unknown. The CDR3 spans 13 residues. Trimming took off 1 base at V and 6 bases at J, with 7 bases between the two ends. Per the germline V gene, CDR1 is SGHRS and CDR2 is YFSETQ. RNA served as the template for amplifying TCR beta CDR3 regions. First-round RT-PCR with HTBI primers preceded a second-round multiplex PCR. TCRdb reanalysed the multiplex PCR reads using MiXCR and keeps one entry per CDR3 protein. The sample lists roughly 400,000 distinct CDR3 sequences; about a sixth were seen once. Sequenced: peripheral blood. The TCR originated in an adult woman with stable Graves' hyperthyroidism. V gene TRBV5-1 combines with J gene TRBJ2-2; D remains unclear. CDR3 DNA: TGCGCCAGCAGCTTGACAGTTTCCGGGGAGCTGTTTTTT. Translating it yields CASSLTVSGELFF.